This T cell receptor beta chain was retrieved from a study of T cells in Graves' hyperthyroidism and ophthalmopathy. Losses at the gene ends were 5 bases for V and 9 bases for J; bases not matched to a gene: 8. This CDR3 comprises 15 residues. Germline CDR1 and CDR2: SGHTA and FQGNSA. Diagnoses used clinical symptoms, serum thyroxine and TRAb, thyroid ultrasound and orbital computed tomography. Fresh peripheral blood, 10 ml, was the source of the PBMCs. The CDR3 regions of TCR beta were amplified from RNA transcripts. First-round RT-PCR of the TCR CDR3 relied on the HTBI primer set. Each CDR3 protein is one row after TCRdb ran MiXCR on the multiplex PCR reads. The table includes about 350,000 distinct CDR3 sequences, 15% to 20% detected once.

This chain links TRBV7-2 with TRBJ2-2, with 11 bases fitting TRBD2. Material for sequencing was blood. The receptor was isolated from a woman in her 40s with Graves' ophthalmopathy. This CDR3 is CASSIRLAGIRELFF. The CDR3 DNA sequence: TGTGCCAGCAGCATTCGACTAGCGGGAATCCGGGAGCTGTTTTTT. Full variable domain (remainder filled in from reference TRBV7-2 and TRBJ2-2): GAGVSQSPSNKVTEKGKDVELRCDPISGHTALYWYRQSLGQGLEFLIYFQGNSAPDKSGLPSDRFSAERTGGSVSTLTIQRTQQEDSAVYLCASSIRLAGIRELFFGEGSRLTVL.